The clone carrying this T cell receptor beta chain was observed a few times. Its antigen is still unknown. The entry originates in a study of T cells in Graves' hyperthyroidism and ophthalmopathy. For the study at large: Before treatment of any kind, peripheral blood was taken at initial diagnosis. Broader study findings: The model's output predicted ophthalmopathy at a median of roughly 6.9 months prior to onset.

Amplified regions were TCR beta CDR3 sequences from RNA transcripts. First-round RT-PCR with HTBI primers amplified the TCR CDR3 region. TCRdb reprocessed the multiplex PCR reads via MiXCR and lists one record per CDR3 protein. The sample has roughly 720,000 distinct CDR3 sequences; 17% are singletons. The CDR3 length is 16 residues. V lost 3 bases, J lost 9 bases, and 12 bases stayed unmatched. Looked up from germline, CDR1 is DFQATT and CDR2 is SNEGSKA (reference sequence). The clonotype comes from a man in his fifties or sixties with Graves' hyperthyroidism. J is TRBJ2-4 and V is TRBV20-1; TRBD1 agrees at 12 bases. The sequenced material came from blood. The CDR3 DNA reads TGCAGTGCTAGTAGTGGGACAGGGGGCGAGTATCGCATTCAGTACTTC. Translation: CSASSGTGGEYRIQYF.